These 26 T cell receptor beta chains originate from one sample sequenced in a study of blood T cell repertoires in COVID-19 (TCRdb year 2020). The receptor library was made with the immunoSEQ multiplex PCR assay. Drawn from immuneACCESS, this table holds only the in-frame rearrangements with V and J called that TCRdb kept. Clones are partly lost; checked studies trace under half to an unresolved V gene and leave the rest unexplained. A total of 200,000 to 300,000 clones appear in this sample, roughly 89% of them only once. Around 2.6% of the sample is taken by the ten largest. Sequences were obtained from PBMCs or T cells enriched from blood (not recorded which). These TCRs come from a woman younger than 45 with acute COVID-19.

The rearrangement joins TRBV29-1 to TRBJ1-1; TRBD1 is a possible D gene (5 bases). The CDR3 is made up of 11 amino acids. Germline V CDR1 and CDR2: SQVTM, ANQGSEA. V was cut by 4 bases and J by 7 bases, with 10 bases left in between. CDR3 DNA: TGCAGCGTTGGGCAGGGTGGTGAAGCTTTCTTT. Encoded protein: CSVGQGGEAFF.

The rearrangement uses TRBV7-2 and TRBJ1-5, with D possibly TRBD1 on 6 matching bases. The CDR3 spans 17 residues. Between the trimmed V and J ends, which lost 1 base and 3 bases, there was a span of 16 bases. Germline-derived CDR1 and CDR2 are SGHTA and FQGNSA. CDR3 sequence reads: CASSLDPARQVNQPQHF. The CDR3 coding sequence is TGTGCCAGCAGCTTAGATCCAGCTCGACAGGTCAATCAGCCCCAGCATTTT.

This clone has more than one count but fewer than ten. The V gene is TRBV5-1, the J gene TRBJ1-1, with 11 bases aligning to TRBD1. J gave up 3 bases and V 4 bases, and 11 bases lay outside the gene matches. Germline V CDR1 and CDR2: SGHRS, YFSETQ. This CDR3 has 17 residues. CDR3 bases: TGCGCCAGCAGCACCCGGACAGGGGGCGCGAGAGACACTGAAGCTTTCTTT. Translating gives CASSTRTGGARDTEAFF.

The chain has TRBV6-5 and TRBJ2-7, with D possibly being TRBD2 (5 bases). The germline V gene has CDR1 MNHEY and CDR2 SVGAGI. The CDR3 has 14 residues. Trimming cost V 6 bases and J 2 bases, with 14 bases left between them. The CDR3 sequence: CASRQLGSTYEQYF. In nucleotides, the CDR3 is TGTGCCAGCAGGCAACTAGGCAGCACCTACGAGCAGTACTTC.

The genes are TRBV12-3 or TRBV12-4 and TRBJ1-3; possibly TRBD1 for D (6 bases). The CDR3 length is 13 residues. V was cut by 6 bases and J by 4 bases, with 10 bases left in between. In DNA form, the CDR3 reads TGTGCCAGCAGCTTGGACAGCGGAAACACCATATATTTT. Translation: CASSLDSGNTIYF.

The V and J genes are TRBV6-4 and TRBJ2-2; 9 bases line up with TRBD1. The J segment lost 1 base and the V segment lost 8 bases, leaving 5 bases of the junction unmatched. The CDR3 is 15 residues long. The V gene's germline CDR1 is MRHNA and CDR2 SNTAGT. In DNA form, the CDR3 reads TGTGCCAGCTTAGACAGGGGGGGGAACACCGGGGAGCTGTTTTTT. Protein product: CASLDRGGNTGELFF.

The V and J genes are TRBV3-1 (or the pseudogene TRBV3-2) and TRBJ2-5, with 11 positions matching TRBD2. V trimming: 3 bases; J trimming: 3 bases; junction bases outside the gene matches: 0. This CDR3 spans 14 amino acids. Per germline, CDR1 LGHDT and CDR2 YNNKEL (reference sequence). The CDR3 loop is CASSQTSGEETQYF. CDR3 sequence (DNA): TGTGCCAGCAGCCAGACTAGCGGGGAAGAGACCCAGTACTTC.

The chain joins TRBV10-3 to TRBJ2-3; D uncertain. V was clipped by 8 bases and J by 2 bases, with 8 bases between them. The germline CDR1 and CDR2 sequences are ENHRY and SYGVKD. The CDR3 is made up of 12 amino acids. CDR3 sequence: CAIEASTDTQYF. DNA for the CDR3: TGTGCCATCGAAGCCTCCACAGATACGCAGTATTTT.

The rearrangement links TRBV18 to TRBJ1-4; D gene unclear. This CDR3 is 14 amino acids long. Trimming pared 2 bases from V and 12 bases from J, leaving 16 bases between. In germline, CDR1 is KGHSH, CDR2 LQKENI. CDR3 DNA: TGTGCCAGCTCACCATCCGGGGATACAAAGGAACTGTTTTTT. Amino acid sequence: CASSPSGDTKELFF.

This clone was recorded a few times. This sequence joins TRBV10-1 and TRBJ1-5; 9 bases are shared with TRBD1. The V and J ends lost 0 bases and 4 bases, in that order; junction bases with no gene match: 13. This CDR3 spans 19 amino acids. From germline, CDR1 is WNHNN and CDR2 SYGVQD (reference sequence). The chain's CDR3 is CASSESGQGMGTLNQPQHF. The CDR3 bases are TGCGCCAGCAGTGAGTCGGGACAGGGAATGGGAACCTTAAATCAGCCCCAGCATTTT.

V and J are TRBV2 and TRBJ1-6; D might be TRBD1 (5 bases). The germline V gene has CDR1 SNHLY and CDR2 FYNNEI. The length of the CDR3 is 18 residues. Trimming pared 0 bases from V and 6 bases from J, leaving 18 bases between. CDR3 amino acids: CASSEASGLPVGNSPLHF. CDR3 coding DNA: TGTGCCAGCAGTGAAGCGTCAGGGCTACCAGTAGGTAATTCACCCCTCCACTTT. The complete variable domain, with remaining parts taken from reference TRBV2 and TRBJ1-6, reads EPEVTQTPSHQVTQMGQEVILRCVPISNHLYFYWYRQILGQKVEFLVSFYNNEISEKSEIFDDQFSVERPDGSNFTLKIRSTKLEDSAMYFCASSEASGLPVGNSPLHFGNGTRLTVT.

V and J are TRBV6-5 and TRBJ1-6, with a possible D match to TRBD1 (6 bases). Per germline, CDR1 MNHEY and CDR2 SVGAGI. V lost 7 bases and J lost 7, with 11 bases in between. The CDR3 has 13 residues. The DNA for the CDR3 is TGTGCCAGCAAGGACAGTCGGAATTCACCCCTCCACTTT. Translated, it gives CASKDSRNSPLHF.

The V call is TRBV11-2, the J call TRBJ1-2, with D hard to call. Trimming left V 1 base short and J 0 bases short, with 9 bases between. CDR3 length equals 15 residues. Per the germline V gene, CDR1 is SGHAT and CDR2 is FQNNGV. The DNA of the CDR3 is TGTGCCAGCAGCTTAGGGAGACGGACTAACTATGGCTACACCTTC. Amino acid sequence: CASSLGRRTNYGYTF.

Many counts were recorded for this clone. The V gene is TRBV6-6, the J gene TRBJ2-2; the match to TRBD2 covers 8 bases. With V trimmed by 3 bases and J by 7 bases, 7 bases remained unmatched. Per germline, CDR1 MNHNY and CDR2 SVGAGI (reference sequence). The CDR3 has 15 residues. The CDR3 nucleotides read TGTGCCAGCAGTTATCCCGGACTAGCAGTCGGGGAGCTGTTTTTT. Translation gives CASSYPGLAVGELFF.

V and J are TRBV29-1 and TRBJ1-2; 9 positions agree with TRBD1. This CDR3 has 12 residues. Trimming at V came to 4 bases and at J to 4 bases, leaving 1 base not matched to a gene. From germline, CDR1 is SQVTM and CDR2 ANQGSEA. The CDR3: CSVGGQGYGYTF. The CDR3 DNA is TGCAGCGTTGGGGGACAGGGCTATGGCTACACCTTC.

The J gene is TRBJ2-2, the V gene TRBV9, with D possibly TRBD1 on 6 matching bases. Per germline, CDR1 SGDLS and CDR2 YYNGEE. The germline V and J ends were trimmed by 2 bases and 0 bases, with 8 bases remaining between them. The CDR3 covers 15 residues. The CDR3 bases are TGTGCCAGCAGCGTCGGGACAACGAACACCGGGGAGCTGTTTTTT. Protein: CASSVGTTNTGELFF.

The chain is built from TRBV4-3 and TRBJ1-3; D not resolved. Germline CDR1 and CDR2: LGHNA and YSLEER. V was cut by 0 bases and J by 3 bases, with 9 bases left in between. The CDR3 loop spans 15 amino acids. This CDR3 reads CASSQDSTSGNTIYF. The CDR3 DNA follows: TGCGCCAGCAGCCAAGATTCAACAAGTGGAAACACCATATATTTT.

This clone was found once. V gene TRBV12-3 or TRBV12-4 combines with J gene TRBJ1-2; no firm D call. This CDR3 comprises 12 residues. The V gene lost 5 bases and the J gene lost 2 bases, with 6 bases spanning the gap. CDR3 coding DNA: TGTGCCAGCAGTCGTTTAAACTATGGCTACACCTTC. Protein product: CASSRLNYGYTF.

The V call is TRBV6-5, the J call TRBJ2-5, with 13 nucleotides matching TRBD2. Germline V gene lookup returns CDR1 MNHEY and CDR2 SVGAGI. There are 15 residues in the CDR3. Trimming at V came to 7 bases and at J to 4 bases, leaving 6 bases not matched to a gene. CDR3 region: CASIPLAGGLETQYF. The CDR3 DNA sequence: TGTGCCAGCATTCCACTAGCGGGGGGGTTAGAGACCCAGTACTTC.

This CDR3 reads CASSKPLRQVGNTEAFF. CDR3 sequence (DNA): TGTGCCAGCAGCAAACCCCTCCGACAGGTGGGGAACACTGAAGCTTTCTTT. The gene calls are TRBV6-2 or TRBV6-3 and TRBJ1-1; D possibly corresponds to TRBD1 (6 bases). The CDR3 consists of 17 residues. The V gene's germline CDR1 is MNHEY and CDR2 SVGEGT. With 6 bases removed from V and 1 base from J, the gap between germline ends came to 21 bases.

The chain carries TRBV7-9 and TRBJ1-1; a possible D gene is TRBD1 (5 bases). V gave up 0 bases and J gave up 3 bases, with 8 bases separating them. Germline V gene sequence: CDR1 SEHNR, CDR2 FQNEAQ (reference sequence). The CDR3 is 14 residues long. CDR3: CASSLAARDTEAFF. The CDR3 coding sequence is TGTGCCAGCAGCTTAGCGGCCAGGGACACTGAAGCTTTCTTT.

J is TRBJ2-7 and V is TRBV6-5, with 8 bases identical to TRBD1. V shed 2 bases and J 3 bases; nucleotides not matched to a gene: 6. From germline, CDR1 is MNHEY and CDR2 SVGAGI. This CDR3 is built from 15 residues. DNA of the CDR3: TGTGCCAGCAGTTACGGTTCGGGACAGGACTACGAGCAGTACTTC. This sequence encodes CASSYGSGQDYEQYF.

The chain uses TRBV5-6 and TRBJ2-2; D is unclear. Trimming left V 0 bases short and J 0 bases short, with 6 bases between. The CDR3 length is 15 residues. Germline CDR1 SGHDT, CDR2 YYEEEE. CDR3 coding DNA: TGTGCCAGCAGCTTGGGACATCCGAACACCGGGGAGCTGTTTTTT. It specifies CASSLGHPNTGELFF. The entire variable domain, with the rest obtained from reference TRBV5-6 and TRBJ2-2, is as follows: DAGVTQSPTHLIKTRGQQVTLRCSPKSGHDTVSWYQQALGQGPQFIFQYYEEEERQRGNFPDRFSGHQFPNYSSELNVNALLLGDSALYLCASSLGHPNTGELFFGEGSRLTVL.

The J gene is TRBJ2-3, the V gene TRBV25-1; 7 nucleotides align to TRBD2. The CDR3 is 13 residues long. J lost 0 bases, V lost 10 bases, and 4 bases had no gene match. Germline lookup yields CDR1 MGHDK and CDR2 SYGVNS. The CDR3 DNA is TGTGCCATCTCTAGCGGCAGCACAGATACGCAGTATTTT. This codes for CAISSGSTDTQYF.

This rearrangement joins TRBV5-1 to TRBJ1-2, with 9 bases matching TRBD1. CDR1 is SGHRS and CDR2 is YFSETQ in the germline V gene. The length of the CDR3 is 18 residues. V dropped 4 bases and J dropped 6; count of bases not matched to a gene: 19. DNA for the CDR3: TGCGCCAGCAGCACGAAACGGACAGGGGCCGCGGGATTTGATGGCTACACCTTC. It yields the protein CASSTKRTGAAGFDGYTF.

The V gene is TRBV15, the J gene TRBJ1-5; the match to TRBD1 covers 7 bases. In germline, CDR1 is LNHNV, CDR2 YYDKDF (reference sequence). Trimming at V came to 0 bases and at J to 3 bases, leaving 2 bases not matched to a gene. The CDR3 totals 15 residues. The CDR3 bases are TGTGCCACCAGCAGAGACAGGGGGGTCAATCAGCCCCAGCATTTT. Translating gives CATSRDRGVNQPQHF.